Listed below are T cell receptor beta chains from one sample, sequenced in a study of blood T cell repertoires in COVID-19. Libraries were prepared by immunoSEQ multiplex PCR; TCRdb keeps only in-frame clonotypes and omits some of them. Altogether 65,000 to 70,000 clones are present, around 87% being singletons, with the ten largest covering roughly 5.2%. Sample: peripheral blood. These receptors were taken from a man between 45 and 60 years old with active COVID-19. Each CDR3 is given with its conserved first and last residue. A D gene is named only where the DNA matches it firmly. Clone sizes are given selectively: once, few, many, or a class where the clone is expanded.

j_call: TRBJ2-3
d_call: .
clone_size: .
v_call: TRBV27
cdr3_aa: CASSLDPGVGTDTQYF
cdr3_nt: TGTGCCAGCAGTTTAGATCCGGGAGTAGGGACAGATACGCAGTATTTT

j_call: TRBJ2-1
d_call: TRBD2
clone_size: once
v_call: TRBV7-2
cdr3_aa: CASSLTSTGGGNEQFF
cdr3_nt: TGTGCCAGCAGCTTAACATCGACGGGAGGTGGCAATGAGCAGTTCTTC

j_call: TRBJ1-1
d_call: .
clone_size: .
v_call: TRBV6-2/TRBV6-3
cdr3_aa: CASSFTGLEAFF
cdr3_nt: TGTGCCAGCAGCTTTACAGGGCTTGAAGCTTTCTTT

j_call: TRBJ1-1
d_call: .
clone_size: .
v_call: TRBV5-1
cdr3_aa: CASSHQDSNTEAFF
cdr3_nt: TGCGCCAGCAGCCACCAGGACAGCAACACTGAAGCTTTCTTT

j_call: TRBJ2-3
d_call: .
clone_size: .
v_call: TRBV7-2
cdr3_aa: CASSFGGTDTQYF
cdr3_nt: TGTGCCAGCAGCTTCGGGGGAACAGATACGCAGTATTTT

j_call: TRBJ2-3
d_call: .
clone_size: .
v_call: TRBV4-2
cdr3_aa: CASSQDSVTDTQYF
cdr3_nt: TGTGCCAGCAGCCAAGATTCGGTCACAGATACGCAGTATTTT

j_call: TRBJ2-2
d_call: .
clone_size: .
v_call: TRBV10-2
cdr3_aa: CASGRSNTGELFF
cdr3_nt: TGCGCCAGTGGGAGATCAAACACCGGGGAGCTGTTTTTT

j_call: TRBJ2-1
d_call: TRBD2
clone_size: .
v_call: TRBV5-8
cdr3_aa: CASSLRTSGYNEQFF
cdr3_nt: TGTGCCAGCAGCTTGCGGACTAGCGGTTACAATGAGCAGTTCTTC

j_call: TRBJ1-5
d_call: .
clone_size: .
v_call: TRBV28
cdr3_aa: CASSIGTLYSNQPQHF
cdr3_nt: TGTGCCAGCTCGATCGGGACACTTTATAGCAATCAGCCCCAGCATTTT

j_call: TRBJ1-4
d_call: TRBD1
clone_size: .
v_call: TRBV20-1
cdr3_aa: CSASGGQINEKLFF
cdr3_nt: TGCAGTGCTAGTGGGGGACAGATTAATGAAAAACTGTTTTTT

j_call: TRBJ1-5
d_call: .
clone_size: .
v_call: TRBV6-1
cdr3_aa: CASSERHDNQPQHF
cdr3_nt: TGTGCCAGCAGTGAAAGACACGACAATCAGCCCCAGCATTTT

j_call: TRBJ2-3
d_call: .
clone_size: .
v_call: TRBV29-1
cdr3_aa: CSVVHRSTDTQYF
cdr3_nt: TGCAGCGTTGTTCACAGAAGCACAGATACGCAGTATTTT

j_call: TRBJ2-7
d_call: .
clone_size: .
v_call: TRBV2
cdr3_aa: CASQFQVQYF
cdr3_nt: TGTGCCAGCCAGTTTCAGGTGCAGTACTTC

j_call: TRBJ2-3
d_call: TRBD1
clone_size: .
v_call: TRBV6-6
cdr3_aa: CASSQLPDRGETDTQYF
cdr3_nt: TGTGCCAGCAGTCAACTCCCCGACAGGGGCGAGACAGATACGCAGTATTTT

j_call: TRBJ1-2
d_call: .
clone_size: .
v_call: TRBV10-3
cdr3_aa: CAISEQGNYGYTF
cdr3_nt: TGTGCCATCAGTGAGCAGGGAAACTATGGCTACACCTTC

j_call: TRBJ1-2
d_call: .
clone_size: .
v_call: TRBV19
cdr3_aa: CASSINGGTNGYTF
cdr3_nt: TGTGCCAGTAGTATAAATGGAGGGACCAATGGCTACACCTTC

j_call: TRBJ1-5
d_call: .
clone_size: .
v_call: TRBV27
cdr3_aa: CASSLWAGRQPQHF
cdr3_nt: TGTGCCAGCAGTTTATGGGCAGGGAGGCAGCCCCAGCATTTT